This TCR beta chain appears in the sequencing data of a study of Graves' ophthalmopathy and Graves' hyperthyroidism. Amplification of the TCR beta CDR3 regions used RNA transcripts (as template). First-round RT-PCR relied on HTBI primers, and a second-round multiplex PCR came next. TCRdb reprocessed the multiplex PCR reads via MiXCR and lists one record per CDR3 protein. The sample contains hundreds of thousands of distinct CDR3 sequences, over 20% of which appear only once. This clonotype occurred many times. Orbital computed tomography and thyroid ultrasound, along with TRAb, serum thyroxine and clinical symptoms, underpinned diagnosis. The CDR3 runs 15 residues. Germline CDR1 is SNHLY and CDR2 is FYNNEI. V was clipped by 3 bases and J by 6 bases, with 15 bases between them.

This TCR came from a woman aged 18-29 years with stable Graves' hyperthyroidism. The sequenced material came from peripheral blood. V and J are TRBV2 and TRBJ1-5; D is possibly TRBD1 (6 bases). CDR3 amino acids: CASSEGGHEFQPQHF. The CDR3 region has the DNA TGTGCCAGCAGTGAGGGGGGGCATGAGTTTCAGCCCCAGCATTTT. The full variable domain, with the rest looked up from reference TRBV2 and TRBJ1-5, is EPEVTQTPSHQVTQMGQEVILRCVPISNHLYFYWYRQILGQKVEFLVSFYNNEISEKSEIFDDQFSVERPDGSNFTLKIRSTKLEDSAMYFCASSEGGHEFQPQHFGDGTRLSIL.